Sequencing of this T cell receptor (beta chain) was carried out in a study of cytomegalovirus exposure and HLA in healthy donors (TCRdb year 2017). Study-level background: An earlier analysis of approximately 640 of the donors reported 276 Gb of sequence data and roughly 100 million unique TCR beta sequences from some 180 million T cells. An early release covering roughly 640 HLA-typed donors comprised around 300 gigabases of sequencing data and around 80 million unique TCR sequences. The genetic ancestry cluster associated with self-reported Caucasian donors included 81% of the approximately 430 genotyped donors. The study was designed to test whether signatures of past pathogen exposure could be identified by cataloging public T cell receptors. The T cell repertoires of around 670 subjects were profiled by immunosequencing and related to cytomegalovirus serostatus. In addition to the first cohort of several hundred subjects, a separate validation cohort of around 110 different subjects was used. To predict cytomegalovirus infection status, the study brought together high-throughput TCR immunosequencing, statistical association of individual TCRs with disease status, and machine learning. A later analysis re-examined previously published TCR beta repertoires from hundreds of donors and added high-resolution HLA genotyping to investigate patterns of TCR occurrence. Rather than drawing on any new phenotypic data, the later analysis identified candidate immune exposures from TCR beta sequences and the way those sequences occurred across donors. An earlier analysis of some 600 of the donors applied high-throughput TCR beta sequencing to assess whether each TCR beta V gene segment acted as functional or pseudogenic. Donor age, sex, ethnicity and CMV serostatus were compiled alongside the repertoire data. Genome-wide SNP genotypes for about three fifths of the roughly 700 donors were used in a later genetic analysis, which treated that subset as a discovery cohort. All discovery cohort repertoires had been generated using a single sequencing platform. HLA typing covered class I and class II loci at four-digit resolution. The number of donors typed differed by locus, with about 629-630 for A, B, C, DRB1 and DQB1, 522 for DQA1, 600 to 610 for DPA1, and around 450 for DPB1. Because of strong linkage in the cohort, 5 or 6 DR-DQ haplotypes were treated as single units for association and clustering. Across 398 genotyped donors of the cohort, an average of about 240,000 unique TCR beta nucleotide sequences per donor were sequenced, and 15% to 20% of those sequences were non-productive. What the research found in general, with its limitations: In a later analysis, most CMV-associated TCR beta chains were found to appear HLA-restricted, with HLA associations seemingly driven largely by CMV exposure. Compared with the 666-donor mean, donors in an Asian-associated ancestry cluster had fewer N-insertions in productive TCRs, according to a later genetic analysis. In a later analysis, several top co-occurrence clusters were reported to appear linked to parvovirus B19, influenza, CMV and Epstein-Barr virus. In the study, approximately 150 TCR beta chains were listed as associated with cytomegalovirus. According to a later analysis, TCR association rates differed among HLA loci, with DRB1 alleles showing the most associated TCRs and HLA-C alleles showing the fewest. In both the original and validation cohorts, the classifier was reported to diagnose cytomegalovirus status with high specificity and sensitivity. A further reported finding was that TCR beta sequences accurately predicted the HLA-A and HLA-B alleles for most subjects in the first cohort. A group of highly shared sequence variants was considered likely to be a technical artifact of the sequencing pipeline. It was suggested by the authors that the approach could potentially be generalized to other disease states and immunological phenotypes. The presence/absence analyses assumed that sequencing depth was roughly uniform across donors, and that assumption may not be true. In this cohort, only TCR beta chains were sequenced, and detectable features were limited by the absence of alpha or paired-chain data. Correlated functional status among segregating V segments might reflect linkage disequilibrium, but an unknown experimental factor could not be ruled out. Assigning TCR associations to individual alleles was difficult when HLA alleles, especially DR and DQ, strongly co-occurred. Because counts were too low, around 18 rarely observed V segments, including chromosome 9 orphons, were left out of the earlier analysis of over 550 of the donors. An association between a missense DCLRE1C variant and V-gene and J-gene trimming of TCR beta chains was found in a later genetic analysis and replicated in an independent cohort. Because some donors lacked HLA typing at each locus, the association tests relied only on the typed subset. Some IMGT-functional V segments, including TRBV6-2 and TRBV6-3, could not be told apart with the 87-base-pair reads, so those segments were excluded. Most TCR sequences were observed very rarely across donors, whereas some public TCRs were present in many individuals. In vitro tests confirmed that a few of the cytomegalovirus-associated TCR beta chains recognize cytomegalovirus antigens. In an earlier analysis of roughly 560 of the donors, most TCR beta V segments were observed in productive rearrangements about 90% or about 30% of the time, broadly matching IMGT annotations. In a later analysis, HLA-associated TCR beta chains were found to be more clonally expanded and to have lower generation probabilities than equally common non-associated chains. For the cohort, immune exposure information was limited to CMV serostatus. At a false discovery rate of 0.05, a later analysis linked approximately 18,000 TCR beta sequences to specific HLA alleles.

The library relied on the immunoSEQ multiplex PCR assay. For the multiplex PCR, a mixture combining 60 forward primers for TCR Vbeta segments and 13 reverse primers for TCR Jbeta segments was used. Amplification of the CDR3 region of rearranged TCR beta genes was performed with a multiplex PCR assay on genomic DNA. The Illumina HiSeq System was used to sequence the amplified TCR beta libraries as 87-base-pair reads. In the original analysis: Across the 700 or so repertoires, a later analysis counted tens of millions of unique TCR beta chains, roughly 11 million of which were shared by at least two donors. Raw reads were error-corrected and collapsed into unique sequences by a nearest-neighbor algorithm in which closely related sequences were merged to remove PCR and sequencing errors. CDR3 sequences were aligned to IMGT reference sequences to assign V, D and J gene segments. For a sequence to be retained, at least a six-nucleotide match to both a V gene segment and a J gene segment was required. A rearrangement was called productive if the CDR3 had no stop codons and remained in frame with V and J, and every other rearrangement was called non-productive. Following IMGT convention, CDR3 was defined as the stretch from the second conserved V-encoded cysteine up to the conserved J-encoded phenylalanine. Sequences without an unambiguous match to a single V gene segment were excluded from the earlier analysis of about 640 of the donors. An earlier analysis of a few hundred of the donors called V segments functional above 56.7% productive rearrangements and segregating when the between-donor standard deviation exceeded 5%. A statistical classification framework was built to diagnose cytomegalovirus status from the catalog of TCR beta chain sequences. In a later analysis, V and J genes were assigned by comparing TCR nucleotide sequences against IMGT/GENE-DB human TR gene sequences. In a later analysis, CDR3 sequences and most-parsimonious VDJ recombination scenarios were assigned using the TCRdist pipeline. In a later analysis, each TCR beta chain was defined by its CDR3 amino acid sequence together with its V-gene family, and reads without a unique V-gene family were excluded. A later analysis removed several hundred highly shared, low-generation-probability nucleotide sequences to deal with suspected cross-contamination and a sequencing artifact. In a later analysis, a clonal expansion index was calculated for each public chain from normalized within-repertoire ranks of inferred template counts. Generation probabilities in a later analysis came from a VDJ recombination model fitted to out-of-frame rearrangements, and those results were checked against IGoR. In a later analysis, TCR-TCR, TCR-HLA and TCR-CMV co-occurrence was scored with hypergeometric tests, and a repertoire-size bias correction was applied to TCR pairs. In a later analysis, false discovery rates were estimated by permuting HLA or CMV assignments 20 times. In a later analysis, co-occurring TCRs were grouped using DBSCAN, with TCRdist sequence similarity added in when clustering inside HLA-allele-positive subsets. Repertoires with fewer than 30,000 or more than 120,000 public chains, plus five repertoires with anomalous nucleotide sharing, were excluded from co-occurrence clustering. TCRdb took this table from immuneACCESS and kept in-frame rearrangements with V and J called. Such tables lack part of the clones; where checked against another copy, unresolved V genes explain under half of the gap, and the rest is unexplained. The V and J calls and clone size are taken from that table; D and trimming were inferred from the DNA. The sample yields about 130,000 clones; around 8.5% were counted once. The top ten clones comprise 5% to 7% of the sample.

This clone has a handful of counts. It has no known antigen specificity. Base qualities were left out, and no much larger clone turns up one base away. The cohort was made up of 500 to 800 healthy bone marrow donors. At the time of sampling, every cohort member was nominally healthy, though immune exposures that went unrecorded were likely present. The donor tested CMV seronegative, placing the donor among the approximately 400 seronegative members of the cohort. A peripheral blood sample was provided by each donor, and peripheral blood mononuclear cells were used for TCR beta sequencing. Genomic DNA was extracted from the blood cell samples with the Qiagen DNeasy Blood Extraction Kit. Compared with germline, V lacks 6 bases and J lacks 3 bases; bases without a gene match: 6. From cysteine to phenylalanine, the CDR3 is 14 amino acids long. Of all the DNA, just the CDR3 is kept, 42 bases in frame from base 1. CDR1 and CDR2, per the germline V gene, are WSHSY and SAAADI.

The TCR originated in a man aged 40-55 years in good health and CMV-seronegative. Sequencing input: PBMCs. This sequence uses TRBV10-2 and TRBJ1-2; 8 central bases correspond to TRBD1. The CDR3 region has the sequence CASSPGGPDYGYTF. The sequenced DNA: TGCGCCAGCAGCCCAGGGGGCCCTGACTATGGCTACACCTTC.